This entry lists 22 T cell receptor beta chains sequenced from one sample in a study of blood T cell repertoires in COVID-19. TCRdb keeps only in-frame clones here, not all; method: immunoSEQ multiplex PCR. Among over 200,000 clones listed, about nine tenths were seen once. The specimen sequenced was peripheral blood. The receptors originated from a middle-aged man with acute or convalescent COVID-19.

This chain joins TRBV28 and TRBJ1-2; D is undetermined. Per germline, CDR1 MDHEN and CDR2 SYDVKM. This CDR3 comprises 13 residues. Deletions cut 8 bases from V and 6 bases from J, with 16 bases between. CDR3 sequence (DNA): TGTGCCAGCGTTTCGCCTCTTTCTAATGGCTACACCTTC. Residues: CASVSPLSNGYTF.

This clone was recorded a few times. The gene calls are TRBV29-1 and TRBJ1-3; tentative D call: TRBD1 (5 bases). V was clipped by 0 bases and J by 4 bases, with 10 bases between them. Germline assignment: CDR1 SQVTM and CDR2 ANQGSEA. The CDR3 sequence is 14 residues long. CDR3 amino acids: CSVEDMRGGNTIYF. CDR3 DNA sequence: TGCAGCGTTGAAGATATGCGGGGCGGAAACACCATATATTTT.

J is TRBJ2-7 and V is TRBV7-2, with D perhaps TRBD1 (6 bases). The CDR3 totals 15 residues. V was pared by 4 bases and J by 0 bases, with 13 bases between. Germline lookup yields CDR1 SGHTA and CDR2 FQGNSA. The CDR3 nucleotides are TGTGCCAGCAGCTCCGAACAGGGCCGCTCCTACGAGCAGTACTTC. Translating gives CASSSEQGRSYEQYF.

The CDR3 here is CASSLSGTVSYGYTF. The CDR3, as DNA: TGTGCCAGCAGTTTATCGGGGACAGTAAGTTATGGCTACACCTTC. The rearrangement links TRBV27 to TRBJ1-2; 7 nucleotides align to TRBD1. Germline lookup yields CDR1 MNHEY and CDR2 SMNVEV (reference sequence). This CDR3 region has 15 residues. V was pared by 0 bases and J by 5 bases, with 6 bases of the junction left unmatched.

CDR3 sequence reads: CASSLTGEAEAFF. In nucleotides, the CDR3 is TGTGCCAGCAGCTTGACAGGGGAGGCTGAAGCTTTCTTT. V gene TRBV7-2 combines with J gene TRBJ1-1; 8 bases are a match to TRBD1. This CDR3 is 13 amino acids long. With 3 bases clipped from V and 6 bases from J, the junction kept 3 bases outside the gene matches. Germline V gene sequence: CDR1 SGHTA, CDR2 FQGNSA.

The sample holds a few counts of this clone. This sequence joins TRBV6-5 and TRBJ1-3, with D hard to call. This CDR3 has 15 amino acids. V lost 4 bases to trimming and J lost 4 bases, with 14 bases between them. The germline gives CDR1 MNHEY, CDR2 SVGAGI. The CDR3 loop reads CASSLDGVPGNTIYF. The DNA of the CDR3 is TGTGCCAGCAGTTTAGACGGGGTCCCGGGAAACACCATATATTTT.

As to this clone: The sample holds other DNA sequences that translate to the same CDR3. The chain joins TRBV19 to TRBJ2-7; TRBD1 matches 9 bases. CDR1 LNHDA and CDR2 SQIVND come from the germline V gene (reference sequence). The CDR3 sequence is 14 residues long. Trimming removed 5 bases from V and 3 bases from J; junction bases left unmatched: 5. CDR3 sequence (DNA): TGTGCCAGTAGTGTGCGGGACAGGGTCTACGAGCAGTACTTC. It encodes CASSVRDRVYEQYF.

CDR3 nucleotide sequence: TGTGCCAGCAGCCTCTCGGGGGGCTATGGCTACACCTTC. Translation gives CASSLSGGYGYTF. The chain has TRBV7-3 and TRBJ1-2; D might be TRBD1 (5 bases). Germline V CDR1 and CDR2: SGHTA, FQGTGA. Trimming cost V 5 bases and J 4 bases, with 11 bases left between them. This CDR3 comprises 13 residues. The full variable domain, with the rest looked up from reference TRBV7-3 and TRBJ1-2, is GAGVSQTPSNKVTEKGKYVELRCDPISGHTALYWYRQSLGQGPEFLIYFQGTGAADDSGLPNDRFFAVRPEGSVSTLKIQRTERGDSAVYLCASSLSGGYGYTFGSGTRLTVV.

V gene TRBV29-1 combines with J gene TRBJ1-2; unclear D gene. The V gene's germline CDR1 is SQVTM and CDR2 ANQGSEA. CDR3 length: 11 amino acids. V was clipped by 4 bases and J by 8 bases, with 11 bases between them. The chain's CDR3 is CSVVGGRGYTF. CDR3 bases: TGCAGCGTTGTGGGAGGGCGAGGCTACACCTTC.

This rearrangement joins TRBV2 to TRBJ2-1; 11 bases line up with TRBD2. In germline, CDR1 is SNHLY, CDR2 FYNNEI. This CDR3 contains 20 residues. V gave up 7 bases and J gave up 1 base; unmatched junction bases: 18. The CDR3, as DNA: TGTGCCAGCATTCTACAGCCGGGACTAGCGGCCCTTAGGTCCTACAATGAGCAGTTCTTC. This gives the protein CASILQPGLAALRSYNEQFF. Complete variable domain (other parts from reference TRBV2 and TRBJ2-1): EPEVTQTPSHQVTQMGQEVILRCVPISNHLYFYWYRQILGQKVEFLVSFYNNEISEKSEIFDDQFSVERPDGSNFTLKIRSTKLEDSAMYFCASILQPGLAALRSYNEQFFGPGTRLTVL.

The genes are TRBV11-3 and TRBJ2-5; D unclear. V was trimmed by 5 bases and J by 3 bases, leaving 13 bases between them. Per the germline V gene, CDR1 is SGHNT and CDR2 is YENEEA. The CDR3 consists of 14 residues. The CDR3 DNA sequence: TGTGCCAGCAGCCCCCTCAGCGTAGAAGAGACCCAGTACTTC. Protein: CASSPLSVEETQYF.

This clone was found once. The chain uses TRBV3-1 (or the pseudogene TRBV3-2) and TRBJ2-5; D remains unclear. The CDR3 contains 12 residues. Germline V gives CDR1 LGHDT, CDR2 YNNKEL (reference sequence). Trimming shortened V by 1 base and J by 5 bases, and 5 bases separated the two germline ends. CDR3 sequence: CASSQGAETQYF. The CDR3 nucleotides are TGTGCCAGCAGCCAAGGAGCGGAGACCCAGTACTTC.

This chain joins TRBV7-3 and TRBJ2-1; D uncertain. The V end was cut by 5 bases, the J end by 3 bases, with 14 bases between. CDR1 and CDR2 (germline): SGHTA, FQGTGA. This CDR3 is built from 15 residues. The CDR3 reads CASSLTAPGYNEQFF. CDR3 nucleotide sequence: TGTGCCAGCAGCCTGACCGCGCCGGGCTACAATGAGCAGTTCTTC.

This clone has just a few counts. J is TRBJ2-7 and V is TRBV18, with D perhaps matching TRBD1 (6 bases). Trimming shortened V by 2 bases and J by 5 bases, and 19 bases separated the two germline ends. Germline V lookup: CDR1 KGHSH, CDR2 LQKENI. This CDR3 is 16 amino acids long. CDR3 bases: TGTGCCAGCTCACCAAGTGGGGCCAGGGGAAGCCACGAGCAGTACTTC. Translated: CASSPSGARGSHEQYF.

The chain carries TRBV5-1 and TRBJ2-1; D possibly corresponds to TRBD1 (6 bases). Germline assignment: CDR1 SGHRS and CDR2 YFSETQ. The length of the CDR3 is 14 residues. The V and J ends lost 3 bases and 6 bases respectively, with 13 bases between them. The CDR3: CASSSGQFINEQFF. CDR3 nucleotides: TGCGCCAGCAGCTCGGGACAATTTATCAATGAGCAGTTCTTC.

This clone was found once. The chain carries TRBV19 and TRBJ2-1, with 7 bases lining up with TRBD2. Trimming at V came to 3 bases and at J to 4 bases, leaving 9 bases not matched to a gene. Germline-derived CDR1 and CDR2 are LNHDA and SQIVND (reference sequence). The CDR3 is made up of 16 amino acids. DNA for the CDR3: TGTGCCAGTAGTATCATGTTGAGCGGGACTTACAATGAGCAGTTCTTC. Protein: CASSIMLSGTYNEQFF.

This clone is a singleton in its sample. This rearrangement joins TRBV7-9 to TRBJ2-6; 8 nucleotides line up with TRBD1. Germline CDR1 and CDR2: SEHNR and FQNEAQ (reference sequence). This CDR3 has 16 amino acids. The V segment lost 4 bases and the J segment 4 bases; nucleotides outside the gene matches: 6. The DNA of the CDR3 is TGTGCCAGCAGCTCCAGGACAGGGACGGGGGCCAACGTCCTGACTTTC. It specifies CASSSRTGTGANVLTF.

This chain links TRBV2 with TRBJ1-6; D is undetermined. Trimming stripped 7 bases from V and 0 bases from J, with 7 bases between. The CDR3 loop spans 14 amino acids. The germline V gene has CDR1 SNHLY and CDR2 FYNNEI. CDR3 in DNA: TGTGCCAGCAAGGAGAGCTCCTATAATTCACCCCTCCACTTT. It is translated as CASKESSYNSPLHF.

This chain connects TRBV7-6 to TRBJ2-5, with D possibly matching TRBD2 (6 bases). V lost 1 base to trimming and J lost 1 base, with 10 bases between them. The CDR3 has 15 residues. Germline V lookup: CDR1 SGHVS, CDR2 FNYEAQ. CDR3 DNA sequence: TGTGCCAGCAGCTTAGTATTCGGGGGCCAAGAGACCCAGTACTTC. It encodes CASSLVFGGQETQYF. Variable domain in full (rest from reference TRBV7-6 and TRBJ2-5): GAGVSQSPRYKVTKRGQDVALRCDPISGHVSLYWYRQALGQGPEFLTYFNYEAQQDKSGLPNDRFSAERPEGSISTLTIQRTEQRDSAMYRCASSLVFGGQETQYFGPGTRLLVL.

V usage is TRBV19 and J usage is TRBJ2-3; 11 bases align to TRBD1. Germline V gene lookup returns CDR1 LNHDA and CDR2 SQIVND (reference sequence). This CDR3 is built from 16 residues. The trim removed 5 bases at V and 4 bases at J, leaving 8 bases unmatched. CDR3 loop: CASSFRTGGASDTQYF. The DNA of the CDR3 is TGTGCCAGTAGTTTTCGGACAGGGGGCGCGTCAGATACGCAGTATTTT.

This clone has just a few counts. The chain uses TRBV29-1 and TRBJ2-2; the D gene is possibly TRBD1 (6 bases). Germline V gene sequence: CDR1 SQVTM, CDR2 ANQGSEA. This CDR3 has 14 amino acids. V lost 4 bases, J lost 0 bases, and 9 bases lay in between. In nucleotides, the CDR3 is TGCAGCGTTGTGGGACAAACGAACACCGGGGAGCTGTTTTTT. This encodes CSVVGQTNTGELFF.

V is TRBV4-1 and J is TRBJ2-5; 8 positions match TRBD1. V trimming: 1 base; J trimming: 1 base; junction bases outside the gene matches: 5. Germline V CDR1 and CDR2: MGHRA, YSYEKL. The CDR3 consists of 16 residues. The CDR3 here is CASSQGAGGTQETQYF. The CDR3 nucleotides are TGCGCCAGCAGCCAAGGAGCAGGGGGCACCCAAGAGACCCAGTACTTC.